One and the same sample provided the 5 T cell receptor beta chains below, sequenced in a study of T cell repertoires in cytomegalovirus infection. TCRdb reanalysed the reads using MiXCR and keeps one entry per CDR3 protein. The sample carries hundreds of thousands of distinct CDR3 sequences, around 35% recorded once. For these receptors, no antigen is known. Sequenced here: cultured PBMCs, sampled from culture after CMV antigen stimulation. The receptor source for this set is a human donor in good health (CMV status not recorded). Some clones in this sample may be carry-over from other donors' samples.

This sequence joins TRBV20-1 and TRBJ2-5; D may match TRBD1 or TRBD2 (6 bases each). CDR3 length equals 13 residues. Deletions cut 1 base from V and 6 bases from J, with 12 bases between. Germline V gene data show CDR1 as DFQATT and CDR2 as SNEGSKA (reference sequence). CDR3: CSARAEGGQTQYF. The CDR3 coding sequence is TGCAGTGCTAGAGCGGAGGGGGGTCAGACCCAGTACTTC.

This clonotype was observed a handful of times. The chain couples TRBV7-9 to TRBJ1-5, with TRBD1 matching over 10 bases. With 5 bases clipped from V and 1 base from J, the junction kept 8 bases outside the gene matches. The CDR3 is made up of 17 amino acids. Per germline, CDR1 SEHNR and CDR2 FQNEAQ (reference sequence). CDR3 amino acids: CASSPWTGGTSNQPQHF. The CDR3 DNA sequence: TGTGCCAGCAGCCCGTGGACAGGGGGAACGAGCAATCAGCCCCAGCATTTT.

V gene TRBV2 combines with J gene TRBJ2-7, with 7 nucleotides matching TRBD2. Germline CDR1 reads SNHLY; CDR2 reads FYNNEI. This CDR3 contains 14 residues. With V trimmed by 2 bases and J by 6 bases, 7 bases remained unmatched. The CDR3 DNA follows: TGTGCCAGCAGTGAAAGTGCGGGAGCGGGCGAGCAGTACTTC. It yields the protein CASSESAGAGEQYF.

The V and J genes are TRBV19 and TRBJ2-7, with 9 bases that match TRBD2. Germline-derived CDR1 and CDR2 are LNHDA and SQIVND (reference sequence). V shed 5 bases and J 0 bases; nucleotides not matched to a gene: 11. CDR3 length: 17 residues. Here the CDR3 reads CASSAGLAKRSSYEQYF. In nucleotides, the CDR3 is TGTGCCAGTAGTGCCGGACTAGCGAAAAGGAGCTCCTACGAGCAGTACTTC.

The rearrangement joins TRBV6-6 to TRBJ2-2; weak D call: TRBD2 (5 bases). The CDR3 is 15 amino acids. V lost 0 bases to trimming and J lost 5 bases, with 10 bases between them. Germline V gene data show CDR1 as MNHNY and CDR2 as SVGAGI (reference sequence). In nucleotides, the CDR3 is TGTGCCAGCAGTTACTCGAGGGTCGGTACCGGGGAGCTGTTTTTT. It specifies CASSYSRVGTGELFF.